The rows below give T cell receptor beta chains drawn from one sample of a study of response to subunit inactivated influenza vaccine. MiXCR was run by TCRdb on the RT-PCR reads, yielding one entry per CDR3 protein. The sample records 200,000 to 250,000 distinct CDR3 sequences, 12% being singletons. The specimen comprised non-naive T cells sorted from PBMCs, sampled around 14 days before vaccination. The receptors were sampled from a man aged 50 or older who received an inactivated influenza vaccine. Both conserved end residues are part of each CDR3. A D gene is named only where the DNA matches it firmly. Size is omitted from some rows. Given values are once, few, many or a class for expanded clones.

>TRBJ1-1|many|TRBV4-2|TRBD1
TGTGCCAGCAGCCAAGAGGAGGGACAGGGGTTTCGAGCTTTCTTT
CASSQEEGQGFRAFF
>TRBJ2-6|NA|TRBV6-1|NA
TGTGCCAGCAGTGGAATCCCAGGAGACTCTGGGGCCAACGTCCTGACTTTC
CASSGIPGDSGANVLTF
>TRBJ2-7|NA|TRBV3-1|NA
TGTGCCAGCAGCCAAGGAGTACGGGAGTCCCTCCACGAGCAGTACTTC
CASSQGVRESLHEQYF
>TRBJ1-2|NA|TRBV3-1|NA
TGTGCCAGCAGCCAAGAAGCTTCAGGAGCTGCTGGCTACACCTTC
CASSQEASGAAGYTF
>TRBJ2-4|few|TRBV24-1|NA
TGTGCCACCAGTGACCCGACGGAAAACATTCAGTACTTC
CATSDPTENIQYF
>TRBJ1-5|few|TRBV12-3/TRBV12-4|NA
TGTGCCAGCAGCTCCGCCGGGACATTTGGGCAGCCCCAGCATTTT
CASSSAGTFGQPQHF
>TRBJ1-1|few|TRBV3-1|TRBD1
TGTGCCAGCAGCCAATTCGACAGGGTGAACACTGAAGCTTTCTTT
CASSQFDRVNTEAFF
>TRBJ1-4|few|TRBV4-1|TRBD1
TGCGCCAGCAGCCTCGGACAGGCAACTAATGAAAAACTGTTTTTT
CASSLGQATNEKLFF
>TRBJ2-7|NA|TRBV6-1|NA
TGTGCCAGCACCCGTGTGGTGGGCGCGCACGAGCAGTACTTC
CASTRVVGAHEQYF
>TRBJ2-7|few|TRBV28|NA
TGTGCCAGCAGCAATACAGGGAATTGGGACGAGCAGTACTTC
CASSNTGNWDEQYF
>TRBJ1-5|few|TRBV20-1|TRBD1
TGCAGTGCCAGACAGGGTTTCAATCAGCCCCAGCATTTT
CSARQGFNQPQHF
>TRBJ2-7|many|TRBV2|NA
TGTGCCAGCAGCTACGGAGGAAACTACGAGCAGTACTTC
CASSYGGNYEQYF
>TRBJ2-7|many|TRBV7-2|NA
TGTGCCAGCAGCTTAAACAGGGTCTTCTACGAGCAGTACTTC
CASSLNRVFYEQYF
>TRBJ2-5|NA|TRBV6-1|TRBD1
TGTGCCAGCAGTCGGACAGGGGAAGGCGAGACCCAGTACTTC
CASSRTGEGETQYF
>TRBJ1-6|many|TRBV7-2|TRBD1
TGTGCCAGCAGCTTCGGGCGGGTTATAGGGGGCCCGCGTATGAGCTCCTATAATTCACCCCTCCACTTT
CASSFGRVIGGPRMSSYNSPLHF
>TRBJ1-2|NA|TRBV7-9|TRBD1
TGTGCCAGCAGCCCACAAATCGGTGGACAGGGAAGGGATGGCTACACCTTC
CASSPQIGGQGRDGYTF
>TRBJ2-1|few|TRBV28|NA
TGTGCCAGCAGTTCCCGGACAGAGGCCTACAATGAGCAGTTCTTC
CASSSRTEAYNEQFF
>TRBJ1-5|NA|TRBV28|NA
TGTGCCAGCGGACGGGGGGCCGCGGCTCTAGCGGGCAATCAGCCCCAGCATTTT
CASGRGAAALAGNQPQHF
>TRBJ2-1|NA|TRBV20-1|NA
TGCAGTGCTAGAGATACCGGTGTCGGGATCGAGCAGTTCTTC
CSARDTGVGIEQFF
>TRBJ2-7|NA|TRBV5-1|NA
TGCGCCAGCAGCCCCGGGGGTAGCCAGGCGTACGAGCAGTACTTC
CASSPGGSQAYEQYF
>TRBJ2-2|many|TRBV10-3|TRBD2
TGTGCCATCAGGACCGTCGACGGGAGGGCCTGGGACACCGGGGAGCTGTTTTTT
CAIRTVDGRAWDTGELFF
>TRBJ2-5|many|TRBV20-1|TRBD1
TGCAGTGCGCAAATACCGGGACAGGGGTCCGAGACCCAGTACTTC
CSAQIPGQGSETQYF
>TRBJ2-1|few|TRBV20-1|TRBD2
TGCAGTGCCCAGCAGCGCGGGGGGTCCTACAATGAGCAGTTCTTC
CSAQQRGGSYNEQFF
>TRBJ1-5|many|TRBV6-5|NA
TGTGCCAGCAGTTACTCAACGGGAGTCCTTAATCAGCCCCAGCATTTT
CASSYSTGVLNQPQHF
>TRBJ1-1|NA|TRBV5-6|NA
TGTGCCAGCAGCCGGAGGGTAAGCACTGAAGCTTTCTTT
CASSRRVSTEAFF
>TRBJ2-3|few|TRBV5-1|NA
TGCGCCAGCAGCTTGCGGGGGGCACAAGCAGATACGCAGTATTTT
CASSLRGAQADTQYF